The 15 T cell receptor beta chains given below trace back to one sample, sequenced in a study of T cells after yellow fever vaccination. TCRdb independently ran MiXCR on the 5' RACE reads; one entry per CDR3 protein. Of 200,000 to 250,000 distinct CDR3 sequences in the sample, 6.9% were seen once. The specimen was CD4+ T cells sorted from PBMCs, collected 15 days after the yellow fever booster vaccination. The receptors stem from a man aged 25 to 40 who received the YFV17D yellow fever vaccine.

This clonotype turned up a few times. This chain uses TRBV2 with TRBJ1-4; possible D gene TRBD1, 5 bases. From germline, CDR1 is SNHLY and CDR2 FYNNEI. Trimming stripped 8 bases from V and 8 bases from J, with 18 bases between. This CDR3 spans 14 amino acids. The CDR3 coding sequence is TGTGCCAGCGGGGCAGTCCTAAGTTTGGAAAAACTGTTTTTT. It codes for CASGAVLSLEKLFF.

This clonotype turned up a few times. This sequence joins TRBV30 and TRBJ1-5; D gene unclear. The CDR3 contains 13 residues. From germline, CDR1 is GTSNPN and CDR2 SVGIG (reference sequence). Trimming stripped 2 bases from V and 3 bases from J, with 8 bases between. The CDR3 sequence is CAWSLAYNQPQHF. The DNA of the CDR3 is TGTGCCTGGAGTCTGGCATACAATCAGCCCCAGCATTTT.

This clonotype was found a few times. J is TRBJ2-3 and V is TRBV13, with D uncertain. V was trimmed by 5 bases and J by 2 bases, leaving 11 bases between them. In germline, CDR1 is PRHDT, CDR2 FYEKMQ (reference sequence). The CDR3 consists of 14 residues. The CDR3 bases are TGTGCCAGCAGCCCCCGGCCTACCACAGATACGCAGTATTTT. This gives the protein CASSPRPTTDTQYF.

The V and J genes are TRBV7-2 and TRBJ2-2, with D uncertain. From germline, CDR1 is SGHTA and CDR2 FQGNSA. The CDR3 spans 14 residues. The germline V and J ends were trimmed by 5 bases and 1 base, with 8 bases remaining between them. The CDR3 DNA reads TGTGCCAGCAGCGCCAAACTGAACACCGGGGAGCTGTTTTTT. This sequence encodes CASSAKLNTGELFF.

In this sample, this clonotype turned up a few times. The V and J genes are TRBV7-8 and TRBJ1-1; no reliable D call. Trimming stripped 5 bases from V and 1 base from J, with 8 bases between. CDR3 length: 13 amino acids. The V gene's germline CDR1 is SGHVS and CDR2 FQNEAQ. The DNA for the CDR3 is TGTGCCAGCAGCAGAATGGGGAACACTGAAGCTTTCTTT. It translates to CASSRMGNTEAFF.

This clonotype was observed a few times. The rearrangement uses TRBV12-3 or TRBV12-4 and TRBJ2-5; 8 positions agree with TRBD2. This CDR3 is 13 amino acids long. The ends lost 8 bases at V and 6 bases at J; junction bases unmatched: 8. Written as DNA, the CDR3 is TGTGCCAGCGGTGACCGGGGGGGGCAGACCCAGTACTTC. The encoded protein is CASGDRGGQTQYF.

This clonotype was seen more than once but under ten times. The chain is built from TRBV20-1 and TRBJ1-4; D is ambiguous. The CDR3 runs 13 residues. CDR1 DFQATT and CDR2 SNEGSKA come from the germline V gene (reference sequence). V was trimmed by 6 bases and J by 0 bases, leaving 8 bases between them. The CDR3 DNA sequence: TGCAGTGCCACCCCGACAACTAATGAAAAACTGTTTTTT. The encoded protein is CSATPTTNEKLFF.

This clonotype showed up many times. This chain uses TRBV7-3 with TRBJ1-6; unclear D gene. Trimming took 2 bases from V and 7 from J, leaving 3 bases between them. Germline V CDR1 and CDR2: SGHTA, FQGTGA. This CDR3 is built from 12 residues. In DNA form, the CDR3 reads TGTGCCAGCAGCTTACCCAATTCACCCCTCCACTTT. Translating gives CASSLPNSPLHF. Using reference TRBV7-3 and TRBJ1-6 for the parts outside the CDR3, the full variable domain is GAGVSQTPSNKVTEKGKYVELRCDPISGHTALYWYRQSLGQGPEFLIYFQGTGAADDSGLPNDRFFAVRPEGSVSTLKIQRTERGDSAVYLCASSLPNSPLHFGNGTRLTVT.

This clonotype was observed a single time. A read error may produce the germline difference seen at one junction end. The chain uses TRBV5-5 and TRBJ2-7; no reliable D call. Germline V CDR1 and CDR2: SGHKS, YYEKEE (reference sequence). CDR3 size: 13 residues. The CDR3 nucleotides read TGTGCCATCAGCCCTGGGGTGTCCTACGAGCAGTACTTC. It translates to CAISPGVSYEQYF.

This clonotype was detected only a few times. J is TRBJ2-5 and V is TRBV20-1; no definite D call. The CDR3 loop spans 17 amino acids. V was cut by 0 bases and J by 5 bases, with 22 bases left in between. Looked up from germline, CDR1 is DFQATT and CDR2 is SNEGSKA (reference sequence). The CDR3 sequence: CSARDRPKRPPGETQYF. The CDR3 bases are TGCAGTGCTAGAGATCGCCCTAAACGGCCCCCCGGGGAGACCCAGTACTTC.

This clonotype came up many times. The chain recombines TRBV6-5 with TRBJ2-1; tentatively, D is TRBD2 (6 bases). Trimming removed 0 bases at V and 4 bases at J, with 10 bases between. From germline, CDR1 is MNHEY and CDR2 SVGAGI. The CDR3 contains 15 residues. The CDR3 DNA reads TGTGCCAGCAGTTACTCGTCGGGAGAGTACAATGAGCAGTTCTTC. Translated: CASSYSSGEYNEQFF.

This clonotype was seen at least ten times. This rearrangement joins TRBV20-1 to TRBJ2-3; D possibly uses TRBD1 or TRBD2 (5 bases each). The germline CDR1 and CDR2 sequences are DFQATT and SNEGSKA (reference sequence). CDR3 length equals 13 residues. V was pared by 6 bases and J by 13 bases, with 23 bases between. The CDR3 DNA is TGCAGTGCGCCTCGAATGGGGGAGTTTCGTGAGTATTTT. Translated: CSAPRMGEFREYF.

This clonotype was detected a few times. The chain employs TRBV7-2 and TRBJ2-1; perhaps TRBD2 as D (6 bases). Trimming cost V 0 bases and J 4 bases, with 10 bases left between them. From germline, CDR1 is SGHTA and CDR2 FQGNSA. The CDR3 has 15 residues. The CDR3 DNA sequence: TGTGCCAGCAGCTTAGCGCGGGATAAATACAATGAGCAGTTCTTC. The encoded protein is CASSLARDKYNEQFF. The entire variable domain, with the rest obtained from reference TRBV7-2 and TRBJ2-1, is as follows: GAGVSQSPSNKVTEKGKDVELRCDPISGHTALYWYRQSLGQGLEFLIYFQGNSAPDKSGLPSDRFSAERTGGSVSTLTIQRTQQEDSAVYLCASSLARDKYNEQFFGPGTRLTVL.

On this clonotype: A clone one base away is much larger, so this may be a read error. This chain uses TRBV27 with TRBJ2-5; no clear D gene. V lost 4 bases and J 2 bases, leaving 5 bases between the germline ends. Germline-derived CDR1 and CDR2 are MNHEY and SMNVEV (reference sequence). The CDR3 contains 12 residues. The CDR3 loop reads CASSWRQETQYF. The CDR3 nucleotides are TGTGCCAGCAGTTGGCGGCAAGAGACCCAGTACTTC.

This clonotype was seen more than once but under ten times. CDR3 protein: CASFLGLAGGSETQYF. CDR3 DNA: TGCGCCAGCTTTCTAGGGCTAGCGGGAGGGTCGGAGACCCAGTACTTC. The gene calls are TRBV5-1 and TRBJ2-5; 12 nucleotides line up with TRBD2. Germline lookup yields CDR1 SGHRS and CDR2 YFSETQ. The junction had 12 bases not matched to a gene; V was cut back by 7 bases and J by 5 bases. The CDR3 has 16 residues.